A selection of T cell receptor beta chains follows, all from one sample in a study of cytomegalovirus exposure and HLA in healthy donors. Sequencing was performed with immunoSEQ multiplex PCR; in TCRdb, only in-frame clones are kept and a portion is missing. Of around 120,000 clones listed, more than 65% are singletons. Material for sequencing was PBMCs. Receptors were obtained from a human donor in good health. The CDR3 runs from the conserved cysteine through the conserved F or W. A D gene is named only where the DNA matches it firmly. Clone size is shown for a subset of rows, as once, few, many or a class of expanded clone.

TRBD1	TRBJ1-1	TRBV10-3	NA	TGTGCCATCAGTGAGAGGGACAGGAGCACTGAAGCTTTCTTT	CAISERDRSTEAFF
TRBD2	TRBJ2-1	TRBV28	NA	TGTGCCAGCAGTTTCGGGCTAGCGGTGGCTGAGCAGTTCTTC	CASSFGLAVAEQFF
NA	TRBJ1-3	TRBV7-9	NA	TGTGCCAGCAGCGGTCACCTGAGCTCTGGAAACACCATATATTTT	CASSGHLSSGNTIYF
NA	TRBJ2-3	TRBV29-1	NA	TGCAGCGTTTCGAGGCCAGGTAGAGAGGGAGATACGCAGTATTTT	CSVSRPGREGDTQYF
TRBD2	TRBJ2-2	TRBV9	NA	TGTGCCAGCAGAAGATCGGGACTAGCGAGAGTTGGGACCGGGGAGCTGTTTTTT	CASRRSGLARVGTGELFF
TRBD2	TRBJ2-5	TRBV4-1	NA	TGCGCCAGCAGCCCTGGGACTAGCGGGAGCGAGACCCAGTACTTC	CASSPGTSGSETQYF
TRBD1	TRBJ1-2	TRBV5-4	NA	TGTGCCAGCAGCTTGGGAGACAGGGGAAACTATGGCTACACCTTC	CASSLGDRGNYGYTF
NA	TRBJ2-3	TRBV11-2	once	TGTGCCAGCAGCCTCCGAGGCCGTCCTAGCACAGATACGCAGTATTTT	CASSLRGRPSTDTQYF
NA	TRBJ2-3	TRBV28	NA	TGTGCCAGCGACCCCTCCTATCCGGGGGAACTCACAGATACGCAGTATTTT	CASDPSYPGELTDTQYF
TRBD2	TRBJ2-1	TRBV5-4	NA	TGTGCCAGCAGCTTGGGGACTAGCGGGAGCTCCTACAATGAGCAGTTCTTC	CASSLGTSGSSYNEQFF
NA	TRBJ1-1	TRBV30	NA	TGTGCCTCGGAGGGGGGGAGGGGGACTGAAGCTTTCTTT	CASEGGRGTEAFF
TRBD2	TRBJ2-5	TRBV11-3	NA	TGTGCCAGCAGCTTAGGTATAGCTAGCGGATACCAAGAGACCCAGTACTTC	CASSLGIASGYQETQYF
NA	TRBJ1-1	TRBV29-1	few	TGCAGCGTTGATGATGGAGAGGGTCTTATGAACACTGAAGCTTTCTTT	CSVDDGEGLMNTEAFF
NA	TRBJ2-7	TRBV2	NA	TGTGCCAGCCTAGGGGGGGTGGAAGAGCAGTACTTC	CASLGGVEEQYF
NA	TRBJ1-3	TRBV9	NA	TGTGCCAGCAATGACAGTCCATCTGGAAACACCATATATTTT	CASNDSPSGNTIYF
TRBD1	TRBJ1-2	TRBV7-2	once	TGTGCCAGCAGCCCAACAGGGGATAGCTATGGCTACACCTTC	CASSPTGDSYGYTF
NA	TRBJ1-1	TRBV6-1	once	TGTGCCAGCAGTTTCCAGGGGAACACTGAAGCTTTCTTT	CASSFQGNTEAFF
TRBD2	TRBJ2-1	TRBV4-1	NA	TGCGCCAGCAGCCAGGGACTAGCGGGCCCTCTTAAGGAGCAGTTCTTC	CASSQGLAGPLKEQFF
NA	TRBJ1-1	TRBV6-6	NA	TGTGCCAGCAGTTACCGTGAGGGCACTGAAGCTTTCTTT	CASSYREGTEAFF
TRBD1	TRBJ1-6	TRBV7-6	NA	TGTGCCAGCAGCCCAGGAGGGGGCCGGGGCTCCTATAATTCACCCCTCCACTTT	CASSPGGGRGSYNSPLHF
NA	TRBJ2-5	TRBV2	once	TGTGCCAGCAGTGAGGTGAGGGGGAACCAAGAGACCCAGTACTTC	CASSEVRGNQETQYF
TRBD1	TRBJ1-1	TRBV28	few	TGTGCCAGCAGTTTGCTACAGGGGGTTGAAGCTTTCTTT	CASSLLQGVEAFF
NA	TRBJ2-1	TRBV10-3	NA	TGTGCCATCAGTGCCGGGACTTTATACAATGAGCAGTTCTTC	CAISAGTLYNEQFF
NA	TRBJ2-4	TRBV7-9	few	TGTGCCAGCAGCTTAGCGGGGGCAGTCAAAAACATTCAGTACTTC	CASSLAGAVKNIQYF
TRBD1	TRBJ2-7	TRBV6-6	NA	TGTGCCAGCAGTCCCGACAGGGGCTACGAGCAGTACTTC	CASSPDRGYEQYF
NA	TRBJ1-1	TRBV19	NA	TGTGCCAGTAGGGTCTCGCCAGGCCGATCTTTCTTT	CASRVSPGRSFF
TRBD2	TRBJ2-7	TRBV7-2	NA	TGTGCCAGCAGCCGCGTTCCGGGAGGGGGGGAGCAGTACTTC	CASSRVPGGGEQYF
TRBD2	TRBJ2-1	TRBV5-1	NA	TGCGCCAGCAGCTTGGCCCCGACTAGCGGGAAATACTACAATGAGCAGTTCTTC	CASSLAPTSGKYYNEQFF
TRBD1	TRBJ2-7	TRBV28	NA	TGTGCCAGCAGTTGGACCGACAGGGCCGAGCAGTACTTC	CASSWTDRAEQYF
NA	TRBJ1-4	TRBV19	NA	TGTGCCAGTAGATTAGGGCGGGCCGCCCCTAATGAAAAACTGTTTTTT	CASRLGRAAPNEKLFF
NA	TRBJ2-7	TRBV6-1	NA	TGTGCCAGCAGTGAAAACCCTGGACAGACCTACGAGCAGTACTTC	CASSENPGQTYEQYF
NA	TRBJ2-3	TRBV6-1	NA	TGTGCCAGCAGAAAGGGGACGGGGGTCACAGATACGCAGTATTTT	CASRKGTGVTDTQYF
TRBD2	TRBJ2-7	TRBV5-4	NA	TGTGCCAGCAGCTTGGGCGGGAGTTTAGCCGAGCAGTACTTC	CASSLGGSLAEQYF
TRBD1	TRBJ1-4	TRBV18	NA	TGTGCCAGCTCACACTGGGACAGGGATGAAAAACTGTTTTTT	CASSHWDRDEKLFF
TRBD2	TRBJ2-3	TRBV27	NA	TGTGCCAGCAGCTTTGGGACTAGCGGGAGGGGATATACGCAGTATTTT	CASSFGTSGRGYTQYF